These T cell receptor beta chains were read from a single sample in a study of control samples from healthy donors and cancer patients. The data were produced by immunoSEQ multiplex PCR, yet TCRdb's version contains in-frame clones alone and is incomplete. The sample lists approximately 100,000 clones; roughly 90% were seen once. Source material: blood. These TCRs come from a human donor in good health. The donor label of this sample is uncertain. Each CDR3 is given without its conserved first and last residue.

>TRBJ1-1|TRBV5-4
ASSLVGAGVAF
>TRBJ1-2|TRBV4-2
ASSQEVAFSYGYT
>TRBJ1-5|TRBV6-5
ASSSQGAHQPQH
>TRBJ1-2|TRBV9
ASSRQGGGYT
>TRBJ1-1|TRBV5-6
ASSLGGRNTEAF
>TRBJ1-1|TRBV28
ASSFAGRGAF
>TRBJ2-3|TRBV5-4
ASSLVRGGTLTDTQY
>TRBJ2-6|TRBV19
ASKVMRGANVLT
>TRBJ2-3|TRBV6-2/TRBV6-3
ASSYGQEADTQY
>TRBJ2-6|TRBV6-5
ASSYSDTTGANVLT
>TRBJ1-6|TRBV19
ASSIGWDRRIPLH
>TRBJ2-7|TRBV3-1/TRBV3-2
ASSPIHQTGEQY
>TRBJ1-1|TRBV5-1
ASSLGGGSSEAF
>TRBJ2-3|TRBV7-2
ASSLAANTQY
>TRBJ1-1|TRBV19
ASSEGLGVGTEAF
>TRBJ2-2|TRBV10-3
AISERELYTGELF
>TRBJ2-7|TRBV7-2
ASSPLRNYEQY
>TRBJ2-7|TRBV5-1
ASSLDLGVAYEQY
>TRBJ1-4|TRBV19
ASSLAGINEKLF
>TRBJ1-6|TRBV30
AWSPGTVSVTLH
>TRBJ1-5|TRBV13
ASSANLQRQTGHSNQPQH
>TRBJ1-4|TRBV5-5
ASSLGPLRATNEKLF
>TRBJ1-1|TRBV7-8
AWGNTEAF
>TRBJ1-1|TRBV11-3
ASSLIQALWTEAF
>TRBJ1-1|TRBV5-4
ASSWARGGTEAF
>TRBJ1-3|TRBV19
AGKPNSGNTIY
>TRBJ2-6|TRBV14
ASSRGSGANVLT
>TRBJ1-3|TRBV3-1/TRBV3-2
ASSQGGTVSSGNTIY
>TRBJ1-4|TRBV19
ASSPGGLGEKLF
>TRBJ1-1|TRBV6-4
ASSDETNTEAF